The 16 T cell receptor beta chains below were found in one sample sequenced in a study of cytomegalovirus exposure and HLA in healthy donors. With 60 Vbeta and 13 Jbeta primers, the PCR was carried out. Using immunoSEQ multiplex PCR, the repertoire was profiled, and TCRdb retains in-frame clones only, with some absent. The sample holds around 100,000 clones, roughly 80% seen once. Specimen: PBMCs. The receptors stem from a man aged 30 to 45 in good health and CMV-seropositive.

This chain uses TRBV6-5 with TRBJ2-7; tentative D call: TRBD2 (5 bases). CDR1 is MNHEY and CDR2 is SVGAGI in the germline V gene. V lost 6 bases and J 2 bases, leaving 11 bases between the germline ends. The CDR3 consists of 13 residues. The CDR3 region is CASREGITYEQYV. CDR3 nucleotides: TGTGCCAGCAGAGAGGGTATAACCTACGAGCAGTACGTC.

This clone was counted between two and nine times. The chain recombines TRBV11-3 with TRBJ2-3; D may be TRBD2 (8 bases). Germline loops: CDR1 SGHNT, CDR2 YENEEA. There are 14 residues in the CDR3. V was pared by 5 bases and J by 7 bases, with 16 bases between. The CDR3 loop reads CASSRREGAYTQYF. In DNA form, the CDR3 reads TGTGCCAGCAGCCGTCGGGAGGGGGCCTATACGCAGTATTTT.

This rearrangement joins TRBV18 to TRBJ2-7; 10 nucleotides agree with TRBD1. Trimming cost V 3 bases and J 6 bases; bases outside gene matches: 5. The V gene's germline CDR1 is KGHSH and CDR2 LQKENI. This CDR3 contains 14 residues. For the CDR3, the DNA is TGTGCCAGCTCACCGGGGACAGGGGCCAGCGAGCAGTACTTC. Translating gives CASSPGTGASEQYF.

This clone was picked up a small number of times. The sample contains more than one DNA sequence encoding this CDR3. This sequence joins TRBV20-1 and TRBJ1-1; D is unclear. Trimming removed 5 bases at V and 0 bases at J, with 4 bases between. Germline loops: CDR1 DFQATT, CDR2 SNEGSKA (reference sequence). CDR3 length: 11 residues. In DNA form, the CDR3 reads TGCAGTGCTTCGGTGAACACTGAAGCTTTCTTT. Encoded protein: CSASVNTEAFF.

This chain joins TRBV30 and TRBJ1-2; TRBD1 agrees at 7 bases. CDR3 length equals 15 residues. The V gene end was trimmed by 3 bases and the J gene end by 2 bases; junction bases not matched to a gene: 9. Germline CDR1 is GTSNPN and CDR2 is SVGIG (reference sequence). CDR3 protein: CAWRKKGQPNYGYTF. CDR3 DNA sequence: TGTGCCTGGAGAAAGAAGGGACAGCCGAACTATGGCTACACCTTC.

This clone was recorded a few times. This chain uses TRBV5-1 with TRBJ1-5; D perhaps matches TRBD1 (6 bases). V was clipped by 0 bases and J by 6 bases, with 10 bases between them. CDR3 length equals 14 residues. Germline V CDR1 and CDR2: SGHRS, YFSETQ. The CDR3: CASSLGQGSQPQHF. The DNA for the CDR3 is TGCGCCAGCAGCTTGGGGCAGGGGAGTCAGCCCCAGCATTTT.

This clone has a handful of counts. This chain uses TRBV6-6 with TRBJ1-5; D remains unclear. This CDR3 has 12 residues. The germline V gene encodes CDR1 MNHNY and CDR2 SVGAGI (reference sequence). Deletions cut 2 bases from V and 7 bases from J, with 6 bases between. The CDR3 nucleotides read TGTGCCAGCAGTTACGGGCTCCAGCCCCAGCATTTT. It translates to CASSYGLQPQHF.

The rearrangement joins TRBV18 to TRBJ1-2, with TRBD1 as a possible D gene (5 bases). V dropped 2 bases and J dropped 6 bases, with 10 bases sitting between them. The V gene's germline CDR1 is KGHSH and CDR2 LQKENI. The CDR3 length is 13 residues. CDR3 bases: TGTGCCAGCTCACCAAGGGGAGGGGATGGCTACACCTTC. Translation: CASSPRGGDGYTF.

The chain couples TRBV19 to TRBJ2-3, with 7 bases lining up with TRBD2. J was trimmed by 4 bases and V by 3 bases; bases with no gene match: 7. Germline-derived CDR1 and CDR2 are LNHDA and SQIVND (reference sequence). The CDR3 runs to 15 residues. In nucleotides, the CDR3 is TGTGCCAGTAGTATGTCGGCGGGAGTTTCAGATACGCAGTATTTT. Its protein is CASSMSAGVSDTQYF.

This chain joins TRBV29-1 and TRBJ1-2; possible D gene TRBD1, 5 bases. The CDR3 loop spans 12 amino acids. Germline V gene lookup returns CDR1 SQVTM and CDR2 ANQGSEA. V shed 3 bases and J shed 5 bases, with 10 bases lying between them. The CDR3 region has the DNA TGCAGCGTTGACAGGGTAGGGTATGGCTACACCTTC. Translation gives CSVDRVGYGYTF.

The J gene is TRBJ2-1, the V gene TRBV4-2; TRBD2 agrees at 8 bases. Unmatched junction bases numbered 4, after V lost 4 bases and J lost 5 bases. The CDR3 is 14 amino acids. Germline values: CDR1 LGHNA, CDR2 YNFKEQ. The CDR3 DNA is TGTGCCAGCAGCCCAGGACTAGCCGACAATGAGCAGTTCTTC. Translation gives CASSPGLADNEQFF.

This chain connects TRBV18 to TRBJ2-1, with TRBD1 identical over 7 bases. Germline V CDR1 and CDR2: KGHSH, LQKENI. The CDR3 runs to 15 residues. Germline trimming cut 3 bases from V and 4 bases from J; bases unmatched to any gene: 6. Here the CDR3 reads CASSPSTGVYNEQFF. The CDR3 DNA reads as TGTGCCAGCTCACCTAGCACAGGGGTTTACAATGAGCAGTTCTTC.

The rearrangement joins TRBV4-1 to TRBJ1-1; no firm D call. V was trimmed by 4 bases and J by 5 bases, leaving 14 bases between them. Germline V gives CDR1 MGHRA, CDR2 YSYEKL. This CDR3 comprises 14 residues. CDR3 region: CASSLGGYLTEAFF. In nucleotides, the CDR3 is TGCGCCAGCAGCCTCGGAGGCTACCTAACTGAAGCTTTCTTT.

The chain carries TRBV15 and TRBJ2-1; maybe TRBD1 (5 bases). The germline CDR1 and CDR2 sequences are LNHNV and YYDKDF (reference sequence). Trimming shortened V by 3 bases and J by 0 bases, and 15 bases separated the two germline ends. The CDR3 length is 17 residues. The DNA for the CDR3 is TGTGCCACCAGCAGTCTCAATGGTAGGGGCTCCTACAATGAGCAGTTCTTC. Translating gives CATSSLNGRGSYNEQFF.

The rearrangement joins TRBV15 to TRBJ2-1, with a tentative D call TRBD1 (5 bases). V lost 6 bases and J 4 bases, leaving 16 bases between the germline ends. The CDR3 is 15 residues long. Germline-derived CDR1 and CDR2 are LNHNV and YYDKDF (reference sequence). DNA of the CDR3: TGTGCCACCAGTCGTGGCAGGGATATTTACAATGAGCAGTTCTTC. This translates into CATSRGRDIYNEQFF. The variable domain in full, completed from reference TRBV15 and TRBJ2-1, reads DAMVIQNPRYQVTQFGKPVTLSCSQTLNHNVMYWYQQKSSQAPKLLFHYYDKDFNNEADTPDNFQSRRPNTSFCFLDIRSPGLGDTAMYLCATSRGRDIYNEQFFGPGTRLTVL.

The gene calls are TRBV7-8 and TRBJ2-7, with a possible D match to TRBD1 (5 bases). The V gene's germline CDR1 is SGHVS and CDR2 FQNEAQ. With 3 bases removed from V and 6 bases from J, the gap between germline ends came to 12 bases. CDR3 length: 13 residues. The CDR3 spells CASSFRQRGEQYV. CDR3 DNA sequence: TGTGCCAGCAGCTTCCGCCAAAGGGGCGAGCAGTACGTC.